The clone carrying this TCR beta chain was observed a handful of times. Its antigen is not identified. This sample is drawn from a study of T cell repertoires in cytomegalovirus infection. Study-wide background: Researchers turned to recently identified HLA-C-restricted CMV epitopes as well as well-studied HLA-B-restricted ones. Matching HLA type and CMV infection were both indicated by public TCR beta signatures.

TCRdb analysed the reads with MiXCR anew, one entry per CDR3 protein. The table has approximately 500,000 distinct CDR3 sequences, roughly a third seen once. The CDR3 sequence is 18 residues long. Trimming removed 4 bases from V and 3 bases from J, with 25 bases in between. Germline CDR1 and CDR2: SGHVT and SQSDAQ. The source is a human donor in good health (CMV status not recorded). Some clones in this sample may be carry-over from other donors' samples. The chain carries TRBV7-4 and TRBJ2-7; D not resolved. The specimen comprised cultured PBMCs, sampled from culture after CMV antigen stimulation. In DNA, the CDR3 is TGTGCCAGCAGCTCCCCTAGGGAACTCACTTCCAACTTCTACGAGCAGTACTTC. This encodes CASSSPRELTSNFYEQYF.